The 8 T cell receptor beta chains below come from one sample, sequenced in a study of T cell repertoires in aging, cancer and after chemotherapy. The template was genomic DNA from peripheral blood, not RNA. TRB rearrangements spanning V, D and J were amplified using mixed TRB-A/B primers. TCRdb re-called the multiplex PCR reads with MiXCR, one entry per CDR3 protein. The sample lists under 8,000 distinct CDR3 sequences; around half were seen once. Specimen: blood. The receptors were sampled from a human donor with a solid tumor.

The chain recombines TRBV30 with TRBJ2-7; tentatively, D is TRBD2 (7 bases). The V gene lost 8 bases and the J gene lost 6 bases, with 20 bases spanning the gap. Looked up from germline, CDR1 is GTSNPN and CDR2 is SVGIG (reference sequence). CDR3 length: 13 residues. The chain's CDR3 is CAGKLAGAAEQYF. In DNA, the CDR3 is TGTGCCGGAAAACTGGCGGGGGCTGCCGAGCAGTACTTC. Drawing the rest from reference TRBV30 and TRBJ2-7, the complete variable domain is SQTIHQWPATLVQPVGSPLSLECTVEGTSNPNLYWYRQAAGRGLQLLFYSVGIGQISSEVPQNLSASRPQDRQFILSSKKLLLSDSGFYLCAGKLAGAAEQYFGPGTRLTVT.

The V and J genes are TRBV29-1 and TRBJ2-1, with unresolved D. CDR1 and CDR2 from the germline V gene are SQVTM and ANQGSEA. The CDR3 runs to 12 residues. The germline V and J ends were trimmed by 4 bases and 4 bases, with 8 bases remaining between them. CDR3 DNA: TGCAGCGTTGGGCCGGCTTACAATGAGCAGTTCTTC. Amino acid sequence: CSVGPAYNEQFF.

The V call is TRBV11-1, the J call TRBJ2-2; 8 positions agree with TRBD1. The V and J ends lost 3 bases and 7 bases, in that order; junction bases with no gene match: 4. CDR3 length equals 14 residues. Per the germline V gene, CDR1 is SGHAT and CDR2 is FQDESV (reference sequence). CDR3 DNA sequence: TGTGCCAGCAGCTTGGCAGGGGGCATCGGGGAGCTGTTTTTT. Residues: CASSLAGGIGELFF.

In this sample, this clonotype turned up once. Sequence at one end of the junction differs from germline and may be a read error. V usage is TRBV5-1 and J usage is TRBJ2-3; either TRBD1 or TRBD2 may fit D (6 bases each). CDR3 size: 15 residues. Germline CDR1 reads SGHRS; CDR2 reads YFSETQ. The CDR3 is CASSLGGQLTDTQYF. The CDR3 DNA follows: TGTGCCAGCAGCTTGGGAGGACAGCTCACAGATACGCAGTATTTT.

The chain is built from TRBV28 and TRBJ2-7, with 8 bases identical to TRBD1. Germline-derived CDR1 and CDR2 are MDHEN and SYDVKM. V dropped 5 bases and J dropped 6; count of bases not matched to a gene: 6. The CDR3 runs to 13 residues. The CDR3 region has the DNA TGTGCCAGCAGTCTACCAGGGGGCAGCGAGCAGTACTTC. Translation: CASSLPGGSEQYF.

As regards this clonotype: At one boundary the junction diverges from the germline segment, which might be a read error. The chain links TRBV4-2 to TRBJ2-7; 8 nucleotides match TRBD1. This CDR3 spans 16 amino acids. Germline CDR1 reads LGHNA; CDR2 reads YNFKEQ. CDR3 bases: TGCGCCAGCAGCCATGCAGCCGGGACAGGCACCTACGAGCAGTACTTC. This codes for CASSHAAGTGTYEQYF.

The genes are TRBV14 and TRBJ1-6, with 7 bases lining up with TRBD1. Germline CDR1 SGHDN, CDR2 FVKESK. The length of the CDR3 is 13 residues. The junction had 2 bases not matched to a gene; V was cut back by 4 bases and J by 8 bases. CDR3 sequence: CASSLTGDSPLHF. DNA for the CDR3: TGTGCCAGCAGCCTAACAGGGGATTCACCCCTCCACTTT. Filled out from reference TRBV14 and TRBJ1-6, the complete variable domain reads EAGVTQFPSHSVIEKGQTVTLRCDPISGHDNLYWYRRVMGKEIKFLLHFVKESKQDESGMPNNRFLAERTGGTYSTLKVQPAELEDSGVYFCASSLTGDSPLHFGNGTRLTVT.

The gene calls are TRBV28 and TRBJ1-5; D remains ambiguous. The CDR3 is 14 amino acids. V lost 6 bases, J lost 4 bases, and 13 bases lay in between. The V gene's germline CDR1 is MDHEN and CDR2 SYDVKM. DNA of the CDR3: TGTGCCAGCAGAAGGAGGGAAAGGAATCAGCCCCAGCATTTT. Its protein is CASRRRERNQPQHF.